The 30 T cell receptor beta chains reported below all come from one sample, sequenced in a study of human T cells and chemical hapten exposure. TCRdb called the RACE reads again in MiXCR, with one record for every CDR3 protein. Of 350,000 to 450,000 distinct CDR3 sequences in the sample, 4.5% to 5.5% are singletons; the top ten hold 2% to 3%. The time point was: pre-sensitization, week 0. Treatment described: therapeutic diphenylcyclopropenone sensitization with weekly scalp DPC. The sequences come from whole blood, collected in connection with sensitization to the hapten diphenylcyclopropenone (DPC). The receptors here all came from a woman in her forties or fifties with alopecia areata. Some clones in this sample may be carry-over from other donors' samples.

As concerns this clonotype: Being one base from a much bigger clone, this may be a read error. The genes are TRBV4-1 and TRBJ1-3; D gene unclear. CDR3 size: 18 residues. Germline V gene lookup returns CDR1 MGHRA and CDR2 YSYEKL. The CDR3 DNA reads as TGCGCCAGCAGCCAAGATTCGGCAGAATCTGAGTCTGGAAACTCCATATATTTT. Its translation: CASSQDSAESESGNSIYF.

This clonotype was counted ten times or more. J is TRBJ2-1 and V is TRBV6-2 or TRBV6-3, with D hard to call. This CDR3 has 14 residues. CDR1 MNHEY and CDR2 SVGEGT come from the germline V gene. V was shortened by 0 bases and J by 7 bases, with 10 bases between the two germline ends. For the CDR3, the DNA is TGTGCCAGCAGTTACTCGAAGGTGAAAAATGAGCAGTTCTTC. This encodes CASSYSKVKNEQFF.

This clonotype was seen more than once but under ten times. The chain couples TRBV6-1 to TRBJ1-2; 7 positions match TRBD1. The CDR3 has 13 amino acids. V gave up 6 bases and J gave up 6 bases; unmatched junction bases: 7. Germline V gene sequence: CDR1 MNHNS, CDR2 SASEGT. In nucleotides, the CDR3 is TGTGCCAGCAGGCCCCACAGGGGAAATGGCTACACCTTC. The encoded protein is CASRPHRGNGYTF.

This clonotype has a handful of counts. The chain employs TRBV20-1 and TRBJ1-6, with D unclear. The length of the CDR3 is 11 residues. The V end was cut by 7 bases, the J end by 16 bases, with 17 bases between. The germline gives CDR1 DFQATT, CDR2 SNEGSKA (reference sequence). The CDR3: CSVLYREALHF. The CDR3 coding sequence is TGCAGTGTTCTATACCGGGAGGCGCTCCACTTT.

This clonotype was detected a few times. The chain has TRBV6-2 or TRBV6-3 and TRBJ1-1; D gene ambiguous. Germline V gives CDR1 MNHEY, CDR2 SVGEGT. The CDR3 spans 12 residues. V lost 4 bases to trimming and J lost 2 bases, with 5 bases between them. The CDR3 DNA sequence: TGTGCCAGCAGTTCCATTAACACTGAAGCTTTCTTT. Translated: CASSSINTEAFF.

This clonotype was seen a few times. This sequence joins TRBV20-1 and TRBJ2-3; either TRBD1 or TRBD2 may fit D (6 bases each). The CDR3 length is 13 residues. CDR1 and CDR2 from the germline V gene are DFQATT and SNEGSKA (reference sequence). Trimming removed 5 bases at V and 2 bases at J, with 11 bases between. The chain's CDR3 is CSAAPGATDTQYF. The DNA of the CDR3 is TGCAGTGCTGCACCGGGGGCCACAGATACGCAGTATTTT.

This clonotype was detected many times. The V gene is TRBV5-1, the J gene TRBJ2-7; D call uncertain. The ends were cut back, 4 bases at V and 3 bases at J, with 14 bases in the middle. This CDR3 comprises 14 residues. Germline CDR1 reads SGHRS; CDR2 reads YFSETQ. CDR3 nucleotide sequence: TGCGCCAGCAGCCCCAGCAGTATGAGCTACGAGCAGTACTTC. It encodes CASSPSSMSYEQYF. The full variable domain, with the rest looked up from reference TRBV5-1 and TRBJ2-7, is KAGVTQTPRYLIKTRGQQVTLSCSPISGHRSVSWYQQTPGQGLQFLFEYFSETQRNKGNFPGRFSGRQFSNSRSEMNVSTLELGDSALYLCASSPSSMSYEQYFGPGTRLTVT.

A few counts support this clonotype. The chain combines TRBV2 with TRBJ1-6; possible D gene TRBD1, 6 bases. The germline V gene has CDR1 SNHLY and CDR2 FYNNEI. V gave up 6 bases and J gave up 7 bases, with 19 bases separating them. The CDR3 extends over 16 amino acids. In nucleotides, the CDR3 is TGTGCCAGCAGGGGGGGACTCAGGGGACGAAATTCACCCCTCCACTTT. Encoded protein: CASRGGLRGRNSPLHF.

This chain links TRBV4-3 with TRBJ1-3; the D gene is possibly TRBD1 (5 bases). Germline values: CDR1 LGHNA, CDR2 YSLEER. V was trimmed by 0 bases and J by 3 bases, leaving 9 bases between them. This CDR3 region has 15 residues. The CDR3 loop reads CASSQDGGDGNTIYF. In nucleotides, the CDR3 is TGCGCCAGCAGCCAAGATGGGGGAGATGGAAACACCATATATTTT.

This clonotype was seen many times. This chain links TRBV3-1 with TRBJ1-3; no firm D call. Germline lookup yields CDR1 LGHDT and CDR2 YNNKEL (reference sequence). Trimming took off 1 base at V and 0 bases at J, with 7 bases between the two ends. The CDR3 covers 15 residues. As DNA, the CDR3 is TGTGCCAGCAGCCAAGGTTTCCTCTCTGGAAACACCATATATTTT. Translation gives CASSQGFLSGNTIYF.

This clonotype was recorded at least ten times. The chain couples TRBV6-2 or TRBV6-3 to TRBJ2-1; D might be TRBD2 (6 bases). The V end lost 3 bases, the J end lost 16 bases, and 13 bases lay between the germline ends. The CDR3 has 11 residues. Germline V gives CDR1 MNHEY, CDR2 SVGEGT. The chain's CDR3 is CASSYGGTQFF. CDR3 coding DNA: TGTGCCAGCAGTTATGGCGGGACTCAATTCTTC.

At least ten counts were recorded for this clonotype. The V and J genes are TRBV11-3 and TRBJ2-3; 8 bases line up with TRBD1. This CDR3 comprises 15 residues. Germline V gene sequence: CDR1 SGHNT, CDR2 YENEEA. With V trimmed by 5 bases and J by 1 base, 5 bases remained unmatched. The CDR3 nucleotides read TGTGCCAGCAGCCAGGGGGCGGAGGGCACAGATACGCAGTATTTT. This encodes CASSQGAEGTDTQYF.

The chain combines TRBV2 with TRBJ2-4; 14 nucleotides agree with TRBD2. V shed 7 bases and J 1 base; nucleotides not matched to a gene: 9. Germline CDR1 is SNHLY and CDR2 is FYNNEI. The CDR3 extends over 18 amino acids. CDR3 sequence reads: CASTTGTSGRRAKNIQYF. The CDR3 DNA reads TGTGCCAGCACCACCGGGACTAGCGGGAGACGGGCCAAAAACATTCAGTACTTC. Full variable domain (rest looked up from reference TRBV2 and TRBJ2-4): EPEVTQTPSHQVTQMGQEVILRCVPISNHLYFYWYRQILGQKVEFLVSFYNNEISEKSEIFDDQFSVERPDGSNFTLKIRSTKLEDSAMYFCASTTGTSGRRAKNIQYFGAGTRLSVL.

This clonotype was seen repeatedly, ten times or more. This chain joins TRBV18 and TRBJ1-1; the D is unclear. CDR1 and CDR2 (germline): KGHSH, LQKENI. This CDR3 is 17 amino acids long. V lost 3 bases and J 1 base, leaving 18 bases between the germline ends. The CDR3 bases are TGTGCCAGCTCACCGCGTGGCCAAGGTTTGCAGAACACTGAAGCTTTCTTT. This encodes CASSPRGQGLQNTEAFF.

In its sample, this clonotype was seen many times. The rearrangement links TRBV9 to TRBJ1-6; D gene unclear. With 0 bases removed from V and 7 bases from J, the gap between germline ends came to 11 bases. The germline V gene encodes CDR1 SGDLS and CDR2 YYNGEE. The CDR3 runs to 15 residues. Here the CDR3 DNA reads TGTGCCAGCAGCGTAGCAGTCCAAGAGAATTCACCCCTCCACTTT. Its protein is CASSVAVQENSPLHF.

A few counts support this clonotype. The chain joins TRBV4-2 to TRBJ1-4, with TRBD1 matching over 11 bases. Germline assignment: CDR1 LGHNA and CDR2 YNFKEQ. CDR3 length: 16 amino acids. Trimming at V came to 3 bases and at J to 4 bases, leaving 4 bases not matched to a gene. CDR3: CASSHRGTGGNEKLFF. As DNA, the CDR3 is TGTGCCAGCAGCCATCGAGGGACAGGGGGTAATGAAAAACTGTTTTTT.

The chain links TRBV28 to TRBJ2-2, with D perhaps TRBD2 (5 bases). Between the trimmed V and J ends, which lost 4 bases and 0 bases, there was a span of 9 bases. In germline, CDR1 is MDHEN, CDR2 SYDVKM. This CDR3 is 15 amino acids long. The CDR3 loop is CASSYPGSNTGELFF. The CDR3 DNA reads TGTGCCAGCAGTTACCCGGGGTCGAACACCGGGGAGCTGTTTTTT.

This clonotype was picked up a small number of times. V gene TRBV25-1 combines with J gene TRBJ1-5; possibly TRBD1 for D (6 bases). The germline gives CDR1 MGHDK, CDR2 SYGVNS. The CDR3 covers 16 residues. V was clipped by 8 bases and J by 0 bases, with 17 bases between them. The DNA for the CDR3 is TGTGCCAGCTCAGGACAGAAATCGTATAGCAATCAGCCCCAGCATTTT. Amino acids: CASSGQKSYSNQPQHF.

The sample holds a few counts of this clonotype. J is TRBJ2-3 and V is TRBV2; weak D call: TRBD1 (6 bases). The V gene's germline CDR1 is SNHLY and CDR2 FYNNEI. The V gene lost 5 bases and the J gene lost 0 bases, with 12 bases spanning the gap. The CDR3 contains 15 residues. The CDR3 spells CASSTDRYSTDTQYF. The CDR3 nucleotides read TGTGCCAGCAGTACGGACAGATACAGCACAGATACGCAGTATTTT.

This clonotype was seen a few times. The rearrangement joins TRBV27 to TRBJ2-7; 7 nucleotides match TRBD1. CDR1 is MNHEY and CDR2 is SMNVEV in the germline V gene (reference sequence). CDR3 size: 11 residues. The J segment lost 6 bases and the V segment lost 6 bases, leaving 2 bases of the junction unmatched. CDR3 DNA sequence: TGTGCCAGCAGGACAGGGTTCGAGCAGTACTTC. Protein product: CASRTGFEQYF.

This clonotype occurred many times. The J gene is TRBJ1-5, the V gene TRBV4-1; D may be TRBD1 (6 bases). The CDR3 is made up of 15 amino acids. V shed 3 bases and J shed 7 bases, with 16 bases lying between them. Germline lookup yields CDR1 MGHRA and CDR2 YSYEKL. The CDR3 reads CASSQEGGTWQPQHF. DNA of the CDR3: TGCGCCAGCAGCCAGGAAGGGGGGACTTGGCAGCCCCAGCATTTT.

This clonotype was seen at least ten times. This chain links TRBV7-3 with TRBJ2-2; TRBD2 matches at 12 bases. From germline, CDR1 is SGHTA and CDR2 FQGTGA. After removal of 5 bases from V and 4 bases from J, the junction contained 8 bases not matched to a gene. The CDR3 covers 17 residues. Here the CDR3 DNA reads TGTGCCAGCAGCCTCCTAGCGGGGGGGCCGGGCACCGGGGAGCTGTTTTTT. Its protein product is CASSLLAGGPGTGELFF. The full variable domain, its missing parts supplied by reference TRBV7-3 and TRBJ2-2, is GAGVSQTPSNKVTEKGKYVELRCDPISGHTALYWYRQSLGQGPEFLIYFQGTGAADDSGLPNDRFFAVRPEGSVSTLKIQRTERGDSAVYLCASSLLAGGPGTGELFFGEGSRLTVL.

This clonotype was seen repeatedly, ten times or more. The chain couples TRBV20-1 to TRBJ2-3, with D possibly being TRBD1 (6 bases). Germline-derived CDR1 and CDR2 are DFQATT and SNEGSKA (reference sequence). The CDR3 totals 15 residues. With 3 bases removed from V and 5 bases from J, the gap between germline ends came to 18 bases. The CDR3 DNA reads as TGCAGTGCTAGCCCGGTGGGGAGCAGGGGAGATACGCAGTATTTT. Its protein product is CSASPVGSRGDTQYF.

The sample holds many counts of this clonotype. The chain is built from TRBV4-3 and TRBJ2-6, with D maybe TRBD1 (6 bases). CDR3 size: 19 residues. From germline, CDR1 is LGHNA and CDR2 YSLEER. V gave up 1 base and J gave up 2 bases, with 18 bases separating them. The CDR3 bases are TGCGCCAGCAGCCAAGGTCGCAGGGGTGGTCGAACTGGGGCCAACGTCCTGACTTTC. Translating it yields CASSQGRRGGRTGANVLTF.

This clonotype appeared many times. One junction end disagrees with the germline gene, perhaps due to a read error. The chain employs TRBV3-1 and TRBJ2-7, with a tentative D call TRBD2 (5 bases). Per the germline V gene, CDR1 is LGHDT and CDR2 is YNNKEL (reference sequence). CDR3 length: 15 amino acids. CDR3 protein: CASSTRGLGSYVQYF. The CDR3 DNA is TGTGCCAGCAGCACACGTGGACTTGGGTCTTACGTGCAGTACTTC.

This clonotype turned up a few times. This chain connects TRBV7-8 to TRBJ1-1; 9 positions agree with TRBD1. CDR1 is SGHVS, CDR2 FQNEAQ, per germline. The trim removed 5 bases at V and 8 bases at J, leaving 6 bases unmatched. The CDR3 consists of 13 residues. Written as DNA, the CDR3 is TGTGCCAGCAGCAGAGGGACAGGGAGAGAAGCTTTCTTT. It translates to CASSRGTGREAFF. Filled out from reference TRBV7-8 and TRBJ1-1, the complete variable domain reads GAGVSQSPRYKVAKRGQDVALRCDPISGHVSLFWYQQALGQGPEFLTYFQNEAQLDKSGLPSDRFFAERPEGSVSTLKIQRTQQEDSAVYLCASSRGTGREAFFGQGTRLTVV.

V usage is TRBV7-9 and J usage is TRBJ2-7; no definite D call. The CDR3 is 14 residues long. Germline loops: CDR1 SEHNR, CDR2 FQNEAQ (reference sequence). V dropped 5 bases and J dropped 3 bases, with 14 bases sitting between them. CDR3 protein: CASSPSRVNYEQYF. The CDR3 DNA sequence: TGTGCCAGCAGCCCTTCACGAGTTAACTACGAGCAGTACTTC.

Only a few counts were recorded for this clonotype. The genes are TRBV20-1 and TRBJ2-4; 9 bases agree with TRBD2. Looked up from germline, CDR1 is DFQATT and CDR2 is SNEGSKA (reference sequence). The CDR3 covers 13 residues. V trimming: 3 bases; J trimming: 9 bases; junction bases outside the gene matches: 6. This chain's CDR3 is CSASSGGKGIQYF. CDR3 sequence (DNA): TGCAGTGCTAGTAGCGGGGGAAAGGGCATTCAGTACTTC.

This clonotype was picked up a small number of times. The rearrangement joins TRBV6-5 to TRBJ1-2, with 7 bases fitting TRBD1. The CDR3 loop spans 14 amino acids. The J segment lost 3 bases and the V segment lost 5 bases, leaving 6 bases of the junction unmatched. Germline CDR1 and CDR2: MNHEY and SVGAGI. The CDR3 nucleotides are TGTGCCAGCAGTCCAGACAGGGCAGACTATGGCTACACCTTC. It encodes CASSPDRADYGYTF.

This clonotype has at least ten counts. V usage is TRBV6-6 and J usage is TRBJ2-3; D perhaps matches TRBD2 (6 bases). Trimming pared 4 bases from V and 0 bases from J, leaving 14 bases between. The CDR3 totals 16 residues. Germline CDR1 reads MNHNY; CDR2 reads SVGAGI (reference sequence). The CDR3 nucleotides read TGTGCCAGCAGTTCCCTAGAGCGGGCTAGCACAGATACGCAGTATTTT. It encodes CASSSLERASTDTQYF.